The text below deals with one T cell receptor beta chain. This clonotype qualifies as medium-sized (0.01 to 0.1%). Its specific antigen is unknown. One base away there is no much larger clone; base qualities are not given. This sample is part of a study of immune characterization of retroperitoneal liposarcoma (dated 2019 in TCRdb). The method was PCR. This sample was sequenced with a NextSeq 500. The public reads were run again by TCRdb, first through fastp at Q25 and then through MiXCR, and only productive beta chains were kept. Each CDR3 protein gets just one entry, which takes the most common genes and DNA from the rows behind it. This sample comprises under 15,000 distinct CDR3 sequences, 40% to 50% of them detected only once. Approximately 13% of the sample is in the top ten clones. The germline V gene (reference sequence) gives CDR1 as SEHNR and CDR2 as FQNEAQ. The CDR3, cysteine through phenylalanine, is 15 amino acids long. Kept here is only the CDR3 DNA, which spans 45 bases and is read in frame from base 1.

Input material: tumor tissue. The rearranged chain carries TRBV7-9 and TRBJ2-1, and 9 junction bases match TRBD2. The J call is uncertain, as TRBJ2-7 better fits the DNA end. This receptor was identified in a female donor with retroperitoneal liposarcoma. DNA sequence: TGTGCCAGCAGCTCTTTAGCGGGGGTATACAATGAGCAGTACTTC. The resulting protein is CASSSLAGVYNEQYF.